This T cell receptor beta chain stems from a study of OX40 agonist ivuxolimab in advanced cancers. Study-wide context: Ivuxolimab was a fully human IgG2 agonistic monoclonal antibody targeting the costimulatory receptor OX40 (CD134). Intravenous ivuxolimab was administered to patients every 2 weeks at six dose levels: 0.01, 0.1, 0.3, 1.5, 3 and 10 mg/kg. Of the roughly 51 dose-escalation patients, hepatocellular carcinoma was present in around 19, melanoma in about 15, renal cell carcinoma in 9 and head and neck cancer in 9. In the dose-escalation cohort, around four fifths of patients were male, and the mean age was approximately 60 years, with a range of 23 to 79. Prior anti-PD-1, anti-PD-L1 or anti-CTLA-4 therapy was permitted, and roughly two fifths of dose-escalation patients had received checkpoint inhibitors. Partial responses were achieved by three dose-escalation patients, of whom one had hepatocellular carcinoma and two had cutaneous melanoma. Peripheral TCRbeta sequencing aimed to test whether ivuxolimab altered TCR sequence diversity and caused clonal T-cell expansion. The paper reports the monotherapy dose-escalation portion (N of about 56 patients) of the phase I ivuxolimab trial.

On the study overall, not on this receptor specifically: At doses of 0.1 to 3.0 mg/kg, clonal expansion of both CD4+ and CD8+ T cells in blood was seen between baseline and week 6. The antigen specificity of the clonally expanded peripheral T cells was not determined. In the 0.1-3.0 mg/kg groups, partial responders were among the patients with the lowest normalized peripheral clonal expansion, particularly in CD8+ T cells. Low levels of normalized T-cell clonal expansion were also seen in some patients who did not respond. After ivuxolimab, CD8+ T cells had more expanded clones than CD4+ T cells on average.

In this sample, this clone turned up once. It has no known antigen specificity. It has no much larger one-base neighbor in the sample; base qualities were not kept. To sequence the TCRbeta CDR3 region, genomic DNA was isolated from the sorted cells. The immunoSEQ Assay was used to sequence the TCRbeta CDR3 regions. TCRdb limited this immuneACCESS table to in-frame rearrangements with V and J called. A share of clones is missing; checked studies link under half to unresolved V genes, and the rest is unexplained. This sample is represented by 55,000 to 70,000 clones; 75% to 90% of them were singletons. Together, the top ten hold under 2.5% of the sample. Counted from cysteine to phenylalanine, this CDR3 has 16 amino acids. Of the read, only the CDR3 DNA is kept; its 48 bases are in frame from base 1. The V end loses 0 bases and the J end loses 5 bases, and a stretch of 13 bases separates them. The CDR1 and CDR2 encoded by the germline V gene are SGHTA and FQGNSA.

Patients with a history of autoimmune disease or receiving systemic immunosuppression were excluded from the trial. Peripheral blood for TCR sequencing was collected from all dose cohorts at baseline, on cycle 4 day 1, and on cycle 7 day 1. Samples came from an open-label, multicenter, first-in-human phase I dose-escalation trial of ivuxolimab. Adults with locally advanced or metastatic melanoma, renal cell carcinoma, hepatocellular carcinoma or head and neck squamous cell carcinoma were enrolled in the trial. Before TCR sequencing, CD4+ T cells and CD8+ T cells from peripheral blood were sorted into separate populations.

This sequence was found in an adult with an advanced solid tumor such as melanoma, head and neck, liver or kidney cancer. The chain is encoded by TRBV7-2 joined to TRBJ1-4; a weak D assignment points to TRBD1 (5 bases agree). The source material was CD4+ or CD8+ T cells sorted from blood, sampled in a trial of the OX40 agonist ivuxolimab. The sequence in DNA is TGTGCCAGCAGCTTAGCGGTAGACAGACTGAATGAAAAACTGTTTTTT. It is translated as CASSLAVDRLNEKLFF.